This TCR beta chain was recovered during a study of T cell responses to AZD1222 COVID-19 vaccine. The CDR3 runs 11 residues. V gave up 5 bases and J gave up 8 bases, with 9 bases separating them. The V gene's germline CDR1 is MDHEN and CDR2 SYDVKM. Some clones are missing from TCRdb's copy, which holds only in-frame ones; the method was immunoSEQ multiplex PCR. The data hold about 89,000 clones, with about 86% observed a single time. This material consisted of peripheral blood, taken 28 days after the second AZD1222 dose. J is TRBJ1-2 and V is TRBV28, with no clear D. The receptor's source is an adult who received the AZD1222 COVID-19 vaccine. The CDR3, as DNA: TGTGCCAGCAGTCCCTATGAGGGCTACACCTTC. Residues: CASSPYEGYTF.